This TCR beta chain was captured in a study of shared clonotypes between healthy human individuals. Whole-study findings and limits: Having only a few donors restricted how much genetic and exposure-history diversity was captured. About 5% of naive CD4 clonotypes were shared across several donors.

Worth noting for this clone: As yet, its antigen is unknown. Other nucleotide sequences from this sample produce the same CDR3.

Germline CDR1 is SGDLS and CDR2 is YYNGEE. CDR3 length: 14 amino acids. V lost 0 bases to trimming and J lost 0 bases, with 4 bases between them. Sorted subsets were amplified in replicate PCRs using around 220 ng DNA, about 30,000 T cell genomes. Assay: immunoSEQ multiplex PCR; the TCRdb copy retains only in-frame clones and omits some. Of some 2.3 million clones listed, 93% are singletons. All donors qualified as healthy HIV-negative adults and had experienced no recent acute infections or vaccinations. The chain uses TRBV9 and TRBJ1-5; D not certain. The TCR sequence derives from a man between 18 and 35 years old in good health. Some clones in this sample may be carry-over from other donors' samples. The sequenced material came from naive CD4+ T cells from PBMCs. Subset specified: CD45RA+ positively selected. CDR3 DNA: TGTGCCAGCAGCGTAGGCAGTAGCAATCAGCCCCAGCATTTT. It yields the protein CASSVGSSNQPQHF.